The T cell receptor beta chain described here comes from a study of tumor-infiltrating lymphocytes in oesophageal squamous cell carcinoma. Per the germline V gene, CDR1 is MDHEN and CDR2 is SYDVKM. The CDR3 has 15 residues. Trimming shortened V by 8 bases and J by 4 bases, and 20 bases separated the two germline ends. TCRdb independently ran MiXCR on the PCR reads; one entry per CDR3 protein. The table lists roughly 20,000 distinct CDR3 sequences, around two fifths of them singletons, with roughly 7.1% in the top ten. This clonotype came up a few times. The V gene is TRBV28, the J gene TRBJ1-1, with TRBD1 as a possible D gene (5 bases). Sequenced material: blood. The sequence derives from a male donor with esophageal squamous cell carcinoma. CDR3 coding DNA: TGTGCCAGCGTTGGCCGACAGCGGGCAAGCACTGAAGCTTTCTTT. Translating it yields CASVGRQRASTEAFF.